Each of the 25 T cell receptor beta chains below was sequenced from the same sample in a study of lymphopenia after photon versus proton radiotherapy. The data were produced by immunoSEQ multiplex PCR, yet TCRdb's version contains in-frame clones alone and is incomplete. This sample has around 70,000 clones, with under 95% found just once. The sequencing used peripheral blood, collected from a patient treated with photon-based radiotherapy. Receptors originate from a woman in her seventies with pancreatic cancer.

This chain links TRBV28 with TRBJ2-3; D unresolved. The CDR3 consists of 12 residues. Trimming took off 7 bases at V and 2 bases at J, with 7 bases between the two ends. CDR1 MDHEN and CDR2 SYDVKM come from the germline V gene. The chain's CDR3 is CASNQDTDTQYF. In nucleotides, the CDR3 is TGTGCCAGCAACCAAGACACAGATACGCAGTATTTT.

The chain has TRBV5-1 and TRBJ2-1; TRBD1 matches 8 bases. Germline CDR1 and CDR2: SGHRS and YFSETQ. V gave up 0 bases and J gave up 8 bases; unmatched junction bases: 7. There are 15 residues in the CDR3. In nucleotides, the CDR3 is TGCGCCAGCAGCTTGGACCTGACAGGGGTATATGAGCAGTTCTTC. Translating gives CASSLDLTGVYEQFF.

The chain combines TRBV5-1 with TRBJ2-1, with TRBD1 as a possible D gene (6 bases). The germline V gene has CDR1 SGHRS and CDR2 YFSETQ. CDR3 length: 13 amino acids. The ends were cut back, 5 bases at V and 4 bases at J, with 10 bases in the middle. The CDR3 region has the DNA TGCGCCAGCAGTGGGGACACTTACAATGAGCAGTTCTTC. It yields the protein CASSGDTYNEQFF.

The chain has TRBV7-8 and TRBJ1-5; TRBD1 is a possible D gene (5 bases). Germline CDR1 reads SGHVS; CDR2 reads FQNEAQ. Trimming took 1 base from V and 7 from J, leaving 14 bases between them. The CDR3 covers 15 residues. Here the CDR3 reads CASSLVSAPGQPQHF. In DNA form, the CDR3 reads TGTGCCAGCAGCTTAGTTTCTGCTCCAGGGCAGCCCCAGCATTTT.

The rearrangement links TRBV9 to TRBJ2-1; 9 nucleotides match TRBD2. The CDR3 is 15 residues long. Losses at the gene ends were 2 bases for V and 0 bases for J; bases not matched to a gene: 0. The germline V gene has CDR1 SGDLS and CDR2 YYNGEE. CDR3 amino acids: CASSVSGSSYNEQFF. The CDR3, as DNA: TGTGCCAGCAGCGTTAGCGGGAGCTCCTACAATGAGCAGTTCTTC.

CDR3 bases: TGCGCCAGCAGCCAAGATCCCCAAGAGACCCAGTACTTC. This translates into CASSQDPQETQYF. V gene TRBV4-1 combines with J gene TRBJ2-5, with no clear D. The ends were cut back, 0 bases at V and 1 base at J, with 3 bases in the middle. The germline gives CDR1 MGHRA, CDR2 YSYEKL. The CDR3 length is 13 residues.

This chain uses TRBV11-2 with TRBJ2-3, with a possible D match to TRBD2 (6 bases). The germline V and J ends were trimmed by 8 bases and 0 bases, with 24 bases remaining between them. CDR3 length: 18 residues. Germline loops: CDR1 SGHAT, CDR2 FQNNGV. CDR3 protein: CASRYGGGPLTSTDTQYF. Written as DNA, the CDR3 is TGTGCCAGCCGCTACGGGGGAGGCCCCCTCACTAGCACAGATACGCAGTATTTT. The full variable domain, in which reference TRBV11-2 and TRBJ2-3 provide the parts outside the CDR3, is EAGVAQSPRYKIIEKRQSVAFWCNPISGHATLYWYQQILGQGPKLLIQFQNNGVVDDSQLPKDRFSAERLKGVDSTLKIQPAKLEDSAVYLCASRYGGGPLTSTDTQYFGPGTRLTVL.

The chain is built from TRBV5-1 and TRBJ2-2, with a possible D match to TRBD1 (6 bases). Germline-derived CDR1 and CDR2 are SGHRS and YFSETQ. CDR3 length: 16 amino acids. The ends were cut back, 0 bases at V and 5 bases at J, with 14 bases in the middle. CDR3 in amino acids: CASSLVTGRGTGELFF. The CDR3 region has the DNA TGCGCCAGCAGCTTGGTCACAGGGCGAGGTACCGGGGAGCTGTTTTTT.

The V call is TRBV29-1, the J call TRBJ1-4, with D maybe TRBD1 (6 bases). The CDR3 covers 17 residues. V was shortened by 0 bases and J by 8 bases, with 22 bases between the two germline ends. Germline lookup yields CDR1 SQVTM and CDR2 ANQGSEA. CDR3 region: CSVEDSGLEGGGEKLFF. As DNA, the CDR3 is TGCAGCGTTGAAGATTCCGGGCTCGAGGGGGGAGGGGAAAAACTGTTTTTT. The full variable domain, completed using reference TRBV29-1 and TRBJ1-4, is SAVISQKPSRDICQRGTSLTIQCQVDSQVTMMFWYRQQPGQSLTLIATANQGSEATYESGFVIDKFPISRPNLTFSTLTVSNMSPEDSSIYLCSVEDSGLEGGGEKLFFGSGTQLSVL.

This clone was recorded once. V usage is TRBV5-5 and J usage is TRBJ2-3, with D unresolved. V was pared by 1 base and J by 4 bases, with 13 bases between. There are 15 residues in the CDR3. CDR1 is SGHKS, CDR2 YYEKEE, per germline (reference sequence). The CDR3 sequence: CASSLRLGVADTQYF. CDR3 in DNA: TGTGCCAGCAGCTTGCGGCTCGGAGTTGCAGATACGCAGTATTTT.

The V gene is TRBV5-4, the J gene TRBJ1-2; TRBD1 matches 7 bases. After removal of 4 bases from V and 2 bases from J, the junction contained 2 bases not matched to a gene. In germline, CDR1 is SGHNT, CDR2 YYREEE (reference sequence). This CDR3 contains 13 residues. The CDR3 loop reads CASSLQGNYGYTF. DNA of the CDR3: TGTGCCAGCAGCCTACAGGGGAACTATGGCTACACCTTC.

This sequence joins TRBV7-6 and TRBJ2-7, with 7 bases aligning to TRBD2. The CDR3 totals 16 residues. After removal of 3 bases from V and 0 bases from J, the junction contained 8 bases not matched to a gene. CDR1 and CDR2 from the germline V gene are SGHVS and FNYEAQ. The CDR3 nucleotides read TGTGCCAGCAGCTTGGGTAGCGGGCAGAGCTCCTACGAGCAGTACTTC. It translates to CASSLGSGQSSYEQYF.

V is TRBV11-2 and J is TRBJ2-7; 7 nucleotides agree with TRBD2. After removal of 1 base from V and 5 bases from J, the junction contained 5 bases not matched to a gene. The CDR3 extends over 14 amino acids. Germline CDR1 is SGHAT and CDR2 is FQNNGV. For the CDR3, the DNA is TGTGCCAGCAGCTTAGGAGGGAGCGGGAACGAGCAGTACTTC. Protein: CASSLGGSGNEQYF.

The chain links TRBV27 to TRBJ2-7; 11 bases map to TRBD2. Germline loops: CDR1 MNHEY, CDR2 SMNVEV (reference sequence). This CDR3 is built from 15 residues. The ends lost 4 bases at V and 3 bases at J; junction bases unmatched: 5. CDR3 loop: CASSSGTSGYYEQYF. The CDR3 bases are TGTGCCAGCAGTTCGGGGACTAGCGGCTACTACGAGCAGTACTTC.

The V gene is TRBV28, the J gene TRBJ2-7; TRBD2 matches at 11 bases. This CDR3 comprises 17 residues. Germline values: CDR1 MDHEN, CDR2 SYDVKM. The junction had 10 bases not matched to a gene; V was cut back by 0 bases and J by 6 bases. In DNA, the CDR3 is TGTGCCAGCAGTTTATGGAAGTTAGCGGGAGGGCCGGGCGAGCAGTACTTC. Translation: CASSLWKLAGGPGEQYF.

The CDR3 nucleotides are TGTGCCAGCAGCTGGGACAGGAGCTCCTACAATGAGCAGTTCTTC. It translates to CASSWDRSSYNEQFF. The V call is TRBV5-4, the J call TRBJ2-1; 8 bases align to TRBD1. The germline V gene has CDR1 SGHNT and CDR2 YYREEE (reference sequence). J gave up 0 bases and V 3 bases, and 2 bases lay outside the gene matches. The CDR3 loop spans 15 amino acids.

The chain carries TRBV5-4 and TRBJ2-2, with D uncertain. The germline V and J ends were trimmed by 2 bases and 2 bases, with 10 bases remaining between them. This CDR3 spans 15 amino acids. The germline V gene encodes CDR1 SGHNT and CDR2 YYREEE (reference sequence). CDR3 in amino acids: CASSFGLQNTGELFF. The CDR3 DNA reads TGTGCCAGCAGCTTCGGGCTGCAAAACACCGGGGAGCTGTTTTTT.

V and J are TRBV4-3 and TRBJ1-1; 7 nucleotides align to TRBD1. V shed 6 bases, J shed 2 bases, and the junction held 6 bases outside the gene matches. CDR1 is LGHNA and CDR2 is YSLEER in the germline V gene. The CDR3 is made up of 14 amino acids. The CDR3 DNA reads TGCGCCAGCAGGCTCGACAGGGATAACACTGAAGCTTTCTTT. Encoded protein: CASRLDRDNTEAFF.

The CDR3 DNA reads TGCGCCAGCAGTGCGGTCCTGAAGGAGCAGTACTTC. This sequence encodes CASSAVLKEQYF. The chain has TRBV10-2 and TRBJ2-7; D is ambiguous. Between the trimmed V and J ends, which lost 4 bases and 7 bases, there was a span of 11 bases. The CDR3 is made up of 12 amino acids. The V gene's germline CDR1 is WSHSY and CDR2 SAAADI.

This clone was observed once. The J gene is TRBJ2-3, the V gene TRBV20-1; D is unresolved. Germline CDR1 reads DFQATT; CDR2 reads SNEGSKA (reference sequence). The CDR3 has 10 amino acids. Trimming took 3 bases from V and 2 from J, leaving 0 bases between them. CDR3 bases: TGCAGTGCTAGCACAGATACGCAGTATTTT. Protein sequence: CSASTDTQYF.

This clone was counted between two and nine times. The V gene is TRBV11-2, the J gene TRBJ1-2; D is ambiguous. Trimming pared 3 bases from V and 6 bases from J, leaving 5 bases between. CDR1 and CDR2 from the germline V gene are SGHAT and FQNNGV. This CDR3 spans 11 amino acids. The CDR3: CASSFRDGYTF. CDR3 in DNA: TGTGCCAGCAGCTTTCGGGATGGCTACACCTTC.

This rearrangement joins TRBV7-9 to TRBJ2-2; the D call may be TRBD1 or TRBD2 (5 bases each). V was shortened by 6 bases and J by 6 bases, with 14 bases between the two germline ends. Germline V gene sequence: CDR1 SEHNR, CDR2 FQNEAQ (reference sequence). This CDR3 is 14 amino acids long. The CDR3 loop reads CASSLWGFPGELFF. The CDR3 nucleotides read TGTGCCAGCAGTTTGTGGGGGTTTCCCGGGGAGCTGTTTTTT.

The J gene is TRBJ2-7, the V gene TRBV15; tentative D call: TRBD1 (6 bases). Trimming removed 0 bases from V and 2 bases from J, with 8 bases in between. Germline V gene sequence: CDR1 LNHNV, CDR2 YYDKDF (reference sequence). This CDR3 has 14 amino acids. DNA of the CDR3: TGTGCCACCAGCAGAGAGACAGGTGCCTACGAGCAGTACTTC. Its translation is CATSRETGAYEQYF.

This chain uses TRBV7-3 with TRBJ2-1, with D maybe TRBD1 (5 bases). CDR3 length: 15 residues. V lost 2 bases, J lost 7 bases, and 15 bases lay in between. Looked up from germline, CDR1 is SGHTA and CDR2 is FQGTGA. This chain's CDR3 is CASSLGVGVGNEQFF. The CDR3 DNA sequence: TGTGCCAGCAGCTTAGGGGTAGGGGTTGGGAATGAGCAGTTCTTC. The whole variable domain, filled in from reference TRBV7-3 and TRBJ2-1, reads GAGVSQTPSNKVTEKGKYVELRCDPISGHTALYWYRQSLGQGPEFLIYFQGTGAADDSGLPNDRFFAVRPEGSVSTLKIQRTERGDSAVYLCASSLGVGVGNEQFFGPGTRLTVL.

This chain links TRBV5-1 with TRBJ2-2; 9 nucleotides line up with TRBD1. CDR1 and CDR2 (germline): SGHRS, YFSETQ. The CDR3 contains 15 residues. Trimming removed 3 bases from V and 5 bases from J; junction bases left unmatched: 5. The CDR3 loop is CASSSSDRGTGELFF. CDR3 bases: TGCGCCAGCAGCTCCTCGGACAGGGGTACCGGGGAGCTGTTTTTT.